Sequencing of this TCR beta chain was carried out in a study of patients and donors after allogeneic stem cell transplantation (dated by TCRdb to 2018 to 2020). Libraries were constructed by RT-PCR. Instrument used: NextSeq 550. The public reads were reprocessed in TCRdb via fastp at Q25 and MiXCR, keeping in-frame beta chains. Merged by CDR3 protein, the rows form single entries marked with the most common genes and DNA. The sample table contains 150,000 to 250,000 distinct CDR3 sequences; only one count was recorded for around 41% of them. In total, the top ten clones hold about 35% of the sample. From the cysteine up to the phenylalanine, the CDR3 has a length of 14 residues. The sequence is cut down to CDR3 DNA, 42 bases in frame from base 1. V is cut by 7 bases and J by 7 bases, and the space between the germline ends is 19 bases. A note on this clonotype: Its antigen specificity is not known. Qualities for individual bases were not recorded, and no much larger clone is one base off.

The rearrangement combines TRBV12-3 or TRBV12-4 with TRBJ2-5; the D gene cannot be resolved reliably. This receptor was identified in a human donor who was either an allogeneic HSCT recipient or a stem cell or donor lymphocyte infusion donor (not recorded which). It is not recorded whose cells these are; they may come from a transplant donor. The sequenced sample consisted of blood, either unsorted or a sorted T cell fraction (not recorded which). The encoded CDR3 is CASTHSQSNGTQYF. The nucleotides read TGTGCCAGCACCCATTCTCAAAGTAACGGGACCCAGTACTTC.